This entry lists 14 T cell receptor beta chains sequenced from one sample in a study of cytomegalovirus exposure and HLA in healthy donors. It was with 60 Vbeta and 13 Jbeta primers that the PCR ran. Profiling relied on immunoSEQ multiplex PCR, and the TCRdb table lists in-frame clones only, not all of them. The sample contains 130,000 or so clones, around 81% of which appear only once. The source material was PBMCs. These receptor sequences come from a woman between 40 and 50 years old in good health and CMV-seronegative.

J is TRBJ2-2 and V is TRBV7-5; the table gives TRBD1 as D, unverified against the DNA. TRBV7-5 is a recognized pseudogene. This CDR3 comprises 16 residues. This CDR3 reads CARSSTGQGGTGELFF. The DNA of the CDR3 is TGTGCCAGAAGCTCGACGGGACAGGGTGGGACCGGGGAGCTGTTTTTT.

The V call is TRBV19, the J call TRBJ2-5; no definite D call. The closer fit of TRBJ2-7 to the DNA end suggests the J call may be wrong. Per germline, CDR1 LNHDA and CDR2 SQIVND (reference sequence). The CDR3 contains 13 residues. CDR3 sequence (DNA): TGTGCCAGTAGTATTAACCCCCACTACGAGCAGTACTTC. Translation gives CASSINPHYEQYF.

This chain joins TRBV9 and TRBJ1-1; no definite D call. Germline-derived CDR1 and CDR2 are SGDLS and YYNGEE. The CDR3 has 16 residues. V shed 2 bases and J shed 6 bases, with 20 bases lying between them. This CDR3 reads CASSVEPTRVGAEAFF. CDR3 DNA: TGTGCCAGCAGCGTGGAACCCACGAGGGTCGGCGCTGAAGCTTTCTTT.

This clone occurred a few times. The CDR3 region is CASSGGGTHTGELFF. The DNA for the CDR3 is TGCGCCAGCAGTGGAGGCGGGACTCACACCGGGGAGCTGTTTTTT. This chain uses TRBV10-1 with TRBJ2-2; D perhaps matches TRBD2 (6 bases). The ends were cut back, 4 bases at V and 3 bases at J, with 12 bases in the middle. This CDR3 is built from 15 residues. CDR1 is WNHNN and CDR2 is SYGVQD in the germline V gene (reference sequence).

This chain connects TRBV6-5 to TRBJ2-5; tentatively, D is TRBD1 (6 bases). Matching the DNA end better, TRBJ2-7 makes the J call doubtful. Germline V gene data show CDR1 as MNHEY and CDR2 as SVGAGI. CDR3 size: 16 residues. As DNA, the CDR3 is TGTGCCAGCAGTTACCTAAAAACAGGGTCGGGCTACGAGCAGTACTTC. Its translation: CASSYLKTGSGYEQYF.

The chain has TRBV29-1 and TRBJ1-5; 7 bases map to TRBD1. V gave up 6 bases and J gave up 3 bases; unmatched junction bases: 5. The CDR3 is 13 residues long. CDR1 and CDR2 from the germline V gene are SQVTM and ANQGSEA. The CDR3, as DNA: TGCAGCGTGACACAGGGGACCAATCAGCCCCAGCATTTT. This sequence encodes CSVTQGTNQPQHF.

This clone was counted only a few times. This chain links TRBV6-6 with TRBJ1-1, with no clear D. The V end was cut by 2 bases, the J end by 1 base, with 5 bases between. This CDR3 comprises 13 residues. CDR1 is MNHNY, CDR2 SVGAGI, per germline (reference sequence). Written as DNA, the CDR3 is TGTGCCAGCAGTTACCCCCAGAACACTGAAGCTTTCTTT. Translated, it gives CASSYPQNTEAFF.

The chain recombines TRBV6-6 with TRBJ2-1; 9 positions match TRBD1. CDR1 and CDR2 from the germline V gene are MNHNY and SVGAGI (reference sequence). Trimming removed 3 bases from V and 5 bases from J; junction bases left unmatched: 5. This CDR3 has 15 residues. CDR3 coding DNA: TGTGCCAGCAGTTATTGGGGACAGGGTGACAATGAGCAGTTCTTC. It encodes CASSYWGQGDNEQFF.

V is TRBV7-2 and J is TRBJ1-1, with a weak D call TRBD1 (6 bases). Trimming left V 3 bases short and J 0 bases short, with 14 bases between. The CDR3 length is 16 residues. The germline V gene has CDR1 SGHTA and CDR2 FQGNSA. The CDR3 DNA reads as TGTGCCAGCAGCTTTAGCGGGGGCTCGTTGAACACTGAAGCTTTCTTT. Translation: CASSFSGGSLNTEAFF.

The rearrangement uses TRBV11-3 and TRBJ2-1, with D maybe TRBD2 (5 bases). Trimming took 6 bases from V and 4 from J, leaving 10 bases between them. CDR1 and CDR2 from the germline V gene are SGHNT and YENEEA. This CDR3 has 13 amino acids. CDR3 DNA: TGTGCCAGCAGTCGGACTCCTTACAATGAGCAGTTCTTC. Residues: CASSRTPYNEQFF.

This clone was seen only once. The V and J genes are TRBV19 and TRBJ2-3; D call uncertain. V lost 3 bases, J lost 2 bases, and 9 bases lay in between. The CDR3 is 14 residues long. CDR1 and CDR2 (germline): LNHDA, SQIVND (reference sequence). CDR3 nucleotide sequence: TGTGCCAGTAGTATTCAATTTTTCACAGATACGCAGTATTTT. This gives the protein CASSIQFFTDTQYF. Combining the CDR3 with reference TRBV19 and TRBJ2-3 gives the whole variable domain DGGITQSPKYLFRKEGQNVTLSCEQNLNHDAMYWYRQDPGQGLRLIYYSQIVNDFQKGDIAEGYSVSREKKESFPLTVTSAQKNPTAFYLCASSIQFFTDTQYFGPGTRLTVL.

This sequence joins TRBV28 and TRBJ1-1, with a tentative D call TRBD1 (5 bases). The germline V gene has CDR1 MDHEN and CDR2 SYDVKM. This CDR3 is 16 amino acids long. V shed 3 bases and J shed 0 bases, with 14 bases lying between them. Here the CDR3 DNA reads TGTGCCAGCAGTTTCGGGACTTGGGGTTTGAACACTGAAGCTTTCTTT. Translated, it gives CASSFGTWGLNTEAFF. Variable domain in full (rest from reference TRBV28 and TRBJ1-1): DVKVTQSSRYLVKRTGEKVFLECVQDMDHENMFWYRQDPGLGLRLIYFSYDVKMKEKGDIPEGYSVSREKKERFSLILESASTNQTSMYLCASSFGTWGLNTEAFFGQGTRLTVV.

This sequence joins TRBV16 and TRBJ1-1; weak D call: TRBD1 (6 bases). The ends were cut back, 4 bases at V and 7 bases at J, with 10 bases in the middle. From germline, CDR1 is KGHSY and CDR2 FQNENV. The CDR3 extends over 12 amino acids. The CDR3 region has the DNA TGTGCCAGCAGCCCGAGGGGGGGTGAAGCTTTCTTT. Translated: CASSPRGGEAFF.

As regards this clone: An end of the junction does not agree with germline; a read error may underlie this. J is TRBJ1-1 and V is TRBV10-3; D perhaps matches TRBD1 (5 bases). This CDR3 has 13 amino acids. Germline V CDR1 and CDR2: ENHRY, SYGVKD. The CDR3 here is CAISEQVGTEASF. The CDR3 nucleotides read TGTGCCATCAGTGAGCAGGTAGGGACTGAAGCTTCCTTT.